Presented here are 21 T cell receptor beta chains from one specimen sequenced in a study of blood T cell repertoires in COVID-19. Repertoires were generated with immunoSEQ multiplex PCR, while TCRdb's copy carries only in-frame clones and drops some. This table holds about 55,000 clones, 80% to 95% found once. The sequenced sample was peripheral blood. Receptor source: a man aged 80 or over with acute or convalescent COVID-19.

The rearrangement uses TRBV4-1 and TRBJ1-4; D uncertain. The V and J ends lost 2 bases and 13 bases respectively, with 11 bases between them. CDR3 length equals 12 residues. Looked up from germline, CDR1 is MGHRA and CDR2 is YSYEKL. CDR3 DNA: TGCGCCAGCAGCCAAAACCGGGATCTACTGTTTTTT. Amino acids: CASSQNRDLLFF.

This rearrangement joins TRBV27 to TRBJ1-2; 9 nucleotides align to TRBD1. CDR1 is MNHEY, CDR2 SMNVEV, per germline (reference sequence). The CDR3 consists of 15 residues. The V gene end was trimmed by 7 bases and the J gene end by 4 bases; junction bases not matched to a gene: 10. In DNA, the CDR3 is TGTGCCAGCAAGATTCCGGGACAGGGCAGCTATGGCTACACCTTC. Its translation: CASKIPGQGSYGYTF.

The chain uses TRBV7-2 and TRBJ2-1; D not resolved. V lost 1 base, J lost 4 bases, and 11 bases lay in between. The CDR3 is 15 amino acids. CDR1 SGHTA and CDR2 FQGNSA come from the germline V gene. The CDR3 loop reads CASSLGSATYNEQFF. CDR3 nucleotide sequence: TGTGCCAGCAGCTTAGGATCTGCTACGTACAATGAGCAGTTCTTC.

This clone has a single count. V and J are TRBV6-4 and TRBJ2-2, with D possibly TRBD1 on 6 matching bases. There are 16 residues in the CDR3. In germline, CDR1 is MRHNA, CDR2 SNTAGT. The germline V and J ends were trimmed by 0 bases and 3 bases, with 11 bases remaining between them. For the CDR3, the DNA is TGTGCCAGCAGTGACTCAATGGACAGCCACACCGGGGAGCTGTTTTTT. It encodes CASSDSMDSHTGELFF.

This clone was counted between two and nine times. The V gene is TRBV19, the J gene TRBJ2-2; TRBD1 matches at 8 bases. The ends lost 5 bases at V and 0 bases at J; junction bases unmatched: 8. The CDR3 consists of 17 residues. CDR1 LNHDA and CDR2 SQIVND come from the germline V gene (reference sequence). In nucleotides, the CDR3 is TGTGCCAGTAGTCCCACCGGGACAGGAACGAACACCGGGGAGCTGTTTTTT. Amino acids: CASSPTGTGTNTGELFF.

The V gene is TRBV7-9, the J gene TRBJ1-1; D is ambiguous. CDR1 is SEHNR, CDR2 FQNEAQ, per germline (reference sequence). This CDR3 contains 13 residues. Deletions cut 1 base from V and 11 bases from J, with 14 bases between. CDR3 sequence reads: CASSLDISRRAFF. DNA of the CDR3: TGTGCCAGCAGCTTAGACATCTCCCGGCGGGCTTTCTTT.

The CDR3 sequence: CASSHSQTGLGETQYF. DNA of the CDR3: TGCGCCAGCAGCCATTCCCAGACAGGGCTGGGAGAGACCCAGTACTTC. The V call is TRBV4-1, the J call TRBJ2-5, with 7 bases identical to TRBD1. The CDR3 sequence is 16 residues long. Germline CDR1 and CDR2: MGHRA and YSYEKL. V was pared by 3 bases and J by 4 bases, with 11 bases of the junction left unmatched.

The J gene is TRBJ2-2, the V gene TRBV5-5, with no clear D. The ends were cut back, 1 base at V and 5 bases at J, with 6 bases in the middle. CDR1 is SGHKS, CDR2 YYEKEE, per germline (reference sequence). The CDR3 length is 13 residues. This chain's CDR3 is CASSLLQTGELFF. The CDR3 DNA reads as TGTGCCAGCAGCTTGTTGCAGACCGGGGAGCTGTTTTTT.

The gene calls are TRBV5-1 and TRBJ2-1, with 7 bases fitting TRBD1. The germline V gene encodes CDR1 SGHRS and CDR2 YFSETQ. The CDR3 has 16 amino acids. V shed 3 bases and J 5 bases; nucleotides not matched to a gene: 11. The CDR3 bases are TGCGCCAGCAGCTCGCAGCCGGGACAGATGAACAATGAGCAGTTCTTC. Translated: CASSSQPGQMNNEQFF.

The rearrangement joins TRBV6-5 to TRBJ2-1; TRBD2 matches at 11 bases. Germline V CDR1 and CDR2: MNHEY, SVGAGI. Trimming at V came to 4 bases and at J to 15 bases, leaving 5 bases not matched to a gene. The CDR3 is made up of 12 amino acids. CDR3 sequence: CASSSASGGTFF. The DNA for the CDR3 is TGTGCCAGCAGTTCGGCTAGCGGGGGGACGTTCTTC.

This clone was seen a single time. The chain links TRBV3-1 (or the pseudogene TRBV3-2) to TRBJ1-5; no definite D call. The CDR3 length is 13 residues. V gave up 0 bases and J gave up 6 bases, with 6 bases separating them. Per germline, CDR1 LGHDT and CDR2 YNNKEL (reference sequence). CDR3 in amino acids: CASSQDSGQPQHF. CDR3 nucleotide sequence: TGTGCCAGCAGCCAAGATTCGGGTCAGCCCCAGCATTTT.

The rearrangement links TRBV5-1 to TRBJ1-4, with D unclear. The CDR3 totals 14 residues. Trimming removed 4 bases from V and 8 bases from J, with 15 bases in between. CDR1 is SGHRS, CDR2 YFSETQ, per germline. The CDR3 bases are TGCGCCAGCAGCCCCGAGATTTCCCGGGAAAAACTGTTTTTT. As protein: CASSPEISREKLFF.

This clone was seen once. The chain combines TRBV27 with TRBJ2-2; perhaps TRBD2 as D (5 bases). The V gene's germline CDR1 is MNHEY and CDR2 SMNVEV (reference sequence). CDR3 size: 14 residues. The germline V and J ends were trimmed by 7 bases and 3 bases, with 12 bases remaining between them. CDR3 nucleotides: TGTGCCAGCAAAGCTTTGCGGGACACCGGGGAGCTGTTTTTT. Amino acid sequence: CASKALRDTGELFF.

The chain has TRBV5-8 and TRBJ1-2; tentatively, D is TRBD1 (5 bases). Trimming took 4 bases from V and 10 from J, leaving 14 bases between them. CDR1 SGHTS and CDR2 YDEGEE come from the germline V gene. CDR3 length: 12 amino acids. The CDR3 protein is CASSLRQGDYTF. In DNA form, the CDR3 reads TGTGCCAGCAGCCTTCGGCAGGGTGACTACACCTTC.

The chain links TRBV4-1 to TRBJ2-7, with TRBD2 as a possible D gene (6 bases). The CDR3 sequence is 15 residues long. The germline CDR1 and CDR2 sequences are MGHRA and YSYEKL. V gave up 0 bases and J gave up 3 bases, with 12 bases separating them. The CDR3 DNA reads as TGCGCCAGCAGCCAAGATCTGGGGACTTACTACGAGCAGTACTTC. Its translation: CASSQDLGTYYEQYF.

This chain connects TRBV5-6 to TRBJ1-4; maybe TRBD1 (5 bases). The V and J ends lost 6 bases and 3 bases respectively, with 15 bases between them. CDR3 length equals 15 residues. CDR1 is SGHDT, CDR2 YYEEEE, per germline. DNA of the CDR3: TGTGCCAGCACCAAGCACGGGGGAGCTAATGAAAAACTGTTTTTT. As protein: CASTKHGGANEKLFF.

The chain couples TRBV2 to TRBJ2-1, with 11 bases matching TRBD1. V was clipped by 9 bases and J by 4 bases; unmatched bases: 2. The length of the CDR3 is 13 residues. Germline loops: CDR1 SNHLY, CDR2 FYNNEI. The CDR3 spells CASGDRGYNEQFF. The CDR3 DNA is TGTGCCAGTGGGGACAGGGGGTACAATGAGCAGTTCTTC.

The chain recombines TRBV24-1 with TRBJ2-3, with 8 positions matching TRBD2. The CDR3 spans 15 residues. J gave up 7 bases and V 0 bases, and 5 bases lay outside the gene matches. Germline V gene data show CDR1 as KGHDR and CDR2 as SFDVKD. CDR3 residues: CATSDLTSGGYTQYF. As DNA, the CDR3 is TGTGCCACCAGTGATTTGACCAGCGGGGGTTATACGCAGTATTTT.

The chain links TRBV2 to TRBJ1-6, with D possibly being TRBD1 (5 bases). The CDR3 totals 16 residues. The V and J ends lost 3 bases and 5 bases respectively, with 14 bases between them. Germline V gene lookup returns CDR1 SNHLY and CDR2 FYNNEI. CDR3 protein: CASSERLGQDNSPLHF. In DNA form, the CDR3 reads TGTGCCAGCAGTGAGCGCCTCGGACAAGATAATTCACCCCTCCACTTT.

The chain has TRBV6-6 and TRBJ1-1; D is possibly TRBD1 (6 bases). Per germline, CDR1 MNHNY and CDR2 SVGAGI (reference sequence). V was clipped by 7 bases and J by 4 bases, with 13 bases between them. This CDR3 contains 13 residues. This CDR3 reads CASTGQGLTEAFF. For the CDR3, the DNA is TGTGCCAGCACGGGGCAGGGGCTCACTGAAGCTTTCTTT.

This clone was observed once. V gene TRBV19 combines with J gene TRBJ2-1; 8 bases agree with TRBD2. Germline V gene lookup returns CDR1 LNHDA and CDR2 SQIVND (reference sequence). V trimming: 1 base; J trimming: 8 bases; junction bases outside the gene matches: 4. This CDR3 is 14 amino acids long. The CDR3 loop is CASSIVPGGDEQFF. The CDR3 DNA follows: TGTGCCAGTAGTATAGTTCCGGGGGGGGATGAGCAGTTCTTC.